The 6 T cell receptor beta chains presented below share a single source sample, sequenced in a study of T cell repertoires in cytomegalovirus infection. MiXCR, run by TCRdb on the reads, gives a single entry per CDR3 protein. This sample carries around 330,000 distinct CDR3 sequences, 15% to 20% of them seen once, and the ten largest clones take around 11%. Input material: PBMCs. All receptors come from a human donor in good health (CMV status not recorded). Some clones in this sample may be carry-over from other donors' samples.

This clonotype was seen many times. This rearrangement joins TRBV7-6 to TRBJ2-2, with D uncertain. Between the trimmed V and J ends, which lost 5 bases and 0 bases, there was a span of 13 bases. The CDR3 loop spans 16 amino acids. Germline V gene lookup returns CDR1 SGHVS and CDR2 FNYEAQ. The CDR3 loop reads CASSPPSDANTGELFF. Here the CDR3 DNA reads TGTGCCAGCAGCCCCCCATCAGACGCGAACACCGGGGAGCTGTTTTTT.

This clonotype was detected ten times or more. This chain links TRBV6-5 with TRBJ2-3, with TRBD1 matching over 8 bases. Trimming at V came to 1 base and at J to 4 bases, leaving 13 bases not matched to a gene. Per germline, CDR1 MNHEY and CDR2 SVGAGI. The CDR3 has 18 residues. CDR3 sequence reads: CASSYLPRTGTGADTQYF. In DNA form, the CDR3 reads TGTGCCAGCAGTTACTTACCCAGAACCGGGACAGGCGCAGATACGCAGTATTTT.

The chain employs TRBV28 and TRBJ1-5; D is ambiguous. With 1 base removed from V and 7 bases from J, the gap between germline ends came to 5 bases. Per the germline V gene, CDR1 is MDHEN and CDR2 is SYDVKM. The CDR3 consists of 12 residues. The CDR3 region is CASSLLEQPQHF. In DNA form, the CDR3 reads TGTGCCAGCAGTTTATTAGAGCAGCCCCAGCATTTT.

The V call is TRBV20-1, the J call TRBJ2-2; D not resolved. The V end lost 3 bases, the J end lost 6 bases, and 14 bases lay between the germline ends. This CDR3 has 14 residues. Per the germline V gene, CDR1 is DFQATT and CDR2 is SNEGSKA (reference sequence). The CDR3 region is CSASGHPMAGELFF. The DNA of the CDR3 is TGCAGTGCTAGTGGTCACCCGATGGCCGGGGAGCTGTTTTTT.

This clonotype has ten or more counts. The rearrangement links TRBV14 to TRBJ2-2, with TRBD1 identical over 7 bases. Germline V gene sequence: CDR1 SGHDN, CDR2 FVKESK. There are 16 residues in the CDR3. V dropped 4 bases and J dropped 0; count of bases not matched to a gene: 5. CDR3 DNA: TGTGCCAGCAGCCGACGGACAGGCTCGAACACCGGGGAGCTGTTTTTT. As protein: CASSRRTGSNTGELFF.

The chain links TRBV18 to TRBJ2-7; 8 bases fit TRBD1. Trimming took 8 bases from V and 0 from J; bases not matched to a gene: 9. Germline values: CDR1 KGHSH, CDR2 LQKENI. CDR3 length: 15 residues. CDR3 sequence reads: CASSTGTGNSYEQYF. CDR3 coding DNA: TGTGCCAGCAGCACCGGGACAGGCAACTCCTACGAGCAGTACTTC.